These T cell receptor beta chains were read from a single sample in a study of beta chain features in type 1 diabetes. This table comes from immunoSEQ multiplex PCR, and its TCRdb copy is limited to in-frame clones, with some not included. The sample carries 620,000 or so clones, 15% recorded once. The source material was naive CD4+ T cells from blood. All receptors derive from a man aged 18 to 30 in good health. Both conserved end residues are part of each CDR3. D genes are given only for firm matches. Only part of the rows carry a size: once, few, many, or a class if the clone is expanded.

.	TRBJ1-6	TRBV19	.	CASSTGETSPLHF	TGTGCCAGTAGTACCGGGGAGACGTCACCCCTCCACTTT
.	TRBJ2-7	TRBV18	.	CASSWSENEQYF	TGTGCCAGCTCATGGTCAGAAAACGAGCAGTACTTC
.	TRBJ1-1	TRBV5-1	.	CASSPHRGGTEAFF	TGCGCCAGCAGCCCTCATAGGGGGGGCACTGAAGCTTTCTTT
.	TRBJ1-2	TRBV20-1	.	CSAYREDGYTF	TGCAGTGCTTACAGGGAAGATGGCTACACCTTC
TRBD1	TRBJ2-7	TRBV4-1	.	CASSQDADRASSYEQYF	TGCGCCAGCAGCCAAGATGCGGACAGGGCCTCCTCCTACGAGCAGTACTTC
.	TRBJ2-7	TRBV7-9	few	CASGGYEQYF	TGTGCCAGCGGCGGCTACGAGCAGTACTTC
TRBD1	TRBJ1-2	TRBV2	few	CASSQETGGSYGYTF	TGTGCCAGCAGTCAAGAGACAGGGGGCTCCTATGGCTACACCTTC
.	TRBJ2-5	TRBV5-1	.	CASSLELQTQYF	TGCGCCAGCAGCTTGGAATTGCAGACCCAGTACTTC
TRBD2	TRBJ2-1	TRBV2	.	CASSGLAGGEQFF	TGTGCCAGCAGTGGACTAGCGGGAGGTGAGCAGTTCTTC
.	TRBJ2-3	TRBV4-2	few	CASSQEGDVTDTQYF	TGTGCCAGCAGCCAAGAAGGCGACGTAACAGATACGCAGTATTTT
.	TRBJ2-6	TRBV4-1	.	CASSQPGQRGANVLTF	TGCGCCAGCAGCCAACCCGGACAGAGGGGGGCCAACGTCCTGACTTTC
.	TRBJ2-5	TRBV7-9	.	CASSLTGEVAQYF	TGTGCCAGCAGCTTAACGGGCGAGGTCGCCCAGTACTTC
.	TRBJ2-7	TRBV6-5	.	CASRLGLPYEQYF	TGTGCCAGCAGACTTGGACTACCCTACGAGCAGTACTTC
.	TRBJ2-5	TRBV10-3	.	CAISHAGFQETQYF	TGTGCCATCAGCCACGCGGGGTTCCAAGAGACCCAGTACTTC
.	TRBJ1-1	TRBV20-1	few	CSEINTEAFF	TGCAGTGAAATTAACACTGAAGCTTTCTTT
TRBD1	TRBJ1-5	TRBV5-6	few	CASSSGTGYQPQHF	TGTGCCAGCAGTTCCGGGACAGGGTACCAGCCCCAGCATTTT
.	TRBJ2-6	TRBV20-1	few	CSARWPVLTF	TGCAGTGCGAGATGGCCCGTCCTGACTTTC
TRBD1	TRBJ2-1	TRBV5-1	.	CASSRDRGYNEQFF	TGCGCCAGCAGCCGGGACAGGGGATACAATGAGCAGTTCTTC
.	TRBJ2-2	TRBV7-3	few	CASSSGAAVTGELFF	TGTGCCAGCAGCTCGGGGGCCGCGGTCACCGGGGAGCTGTTTTTT
.	TRBJ1-2	TRBV6-5	few	CASSYRTDYGYTF	TGTGCCAGCAGTTACCGGACAGATTATGGCTACACCTTC